This is a list of T cell receptor beta chains from one sample in a study of human T cells and chemical hapten exposure. MiXCR was run by TCRdb on the RACE reads, yielding one entry per CDR3 protein. The sample consists of tens of thousands of distinct CDR3 sequences, 8% to 13% of them appearing once. The sample here was whole blood, taken in connection with sensitization to the hapten diphenylcyclopropenone (DPC). The receptors were sampled from a woman aged 50 to 60 with alopecia areata. Some clones in this sample may be carry-over from other donors' samples. Each CDR3 is given with its conserved first and last residue.

j_call,v_call,cdr3_aa
TRBJ2-6,TRBV7-9,CASSQGSRGANVLTF
TRBJ1-1,TRBV7-2,CASSSLRGIAEAFF
TRBJ1-1,TRBV7-8,CASSTRMNTEAFF
TRBJ2-3,TRBV5-1,CASSLRVAGGRTDTQYF
TRBJ2-1,TRBV20-1,CSARISGSEQFF
TRBJ2-1,TRBV20-1,CSARDRVNFNEQFF
TRBJ1-1,TRBV11-2,CASSLAVNTEAFF
TRBJ2-2,TRBV28,CASSPNLNTGELFF
TRBJ1-5,TRBV6-5,CASSWGGNQPQHF
TRBJ1-3,TRBV25-1,CASRRQGSASGNTIYF
TRBJ2-6,TRBV3-1,CASSQGFSGANVLTF
TRBJ1-2,TRBV14,CASSQEQVYGYTF
TRBJ1-1,TRBV9,CASSPRLLGEAFF
TRBJ2-7,TRBV28,CASGPLGYGQYF
TRBJ1-2,TRBV10-3,CAISASYGYTF
TRBJ1-1,TRBV11-2,CASSLPGRGTEAFF
TRBJ2-1,TRBV12-3/TRBV12-4,CSTSSGRLSNEQFF
TRBJ2-7,TRBV29-1,CSVELFLEQYF
TRBJ2-5,TRBV24-1,CAIAEGNQETQYF
TRBJ2-5,TRBV28,CASSFGGEETQYF
TRBJ2-7,TRBV28,CASREGVSEQYF
TRBJ2-1,TRBV12-5,CASGLAPRLAGGSYNEQFF
TRBJ1-5,TRBV18,CASSPPQRPGQDGSNQPQHF
TRBJ1-5,TRBV28,CASAGVNQPQHF
TRBJ2-1,TRBV3-1,CASSLIHGGVTYNEQFF
TRBJ1-4,TRBV5-1,CASSKNTGATNEKLFF
TRBJ1-5,TRBV6-1,CASTGGQGDQPQHF